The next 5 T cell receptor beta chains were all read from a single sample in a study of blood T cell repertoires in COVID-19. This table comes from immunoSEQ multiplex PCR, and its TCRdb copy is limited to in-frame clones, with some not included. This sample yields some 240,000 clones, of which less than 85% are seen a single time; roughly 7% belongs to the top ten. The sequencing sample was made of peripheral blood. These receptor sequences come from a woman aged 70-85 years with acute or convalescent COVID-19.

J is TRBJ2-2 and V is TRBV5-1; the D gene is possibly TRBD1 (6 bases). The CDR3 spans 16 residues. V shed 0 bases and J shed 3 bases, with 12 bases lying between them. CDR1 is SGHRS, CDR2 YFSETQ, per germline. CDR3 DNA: TGCGCCAGCAGCTTGGGTCTTCGGACAGACACCGGGGAGCTGTTTTTT. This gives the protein CASSLGLRTDTGELFF. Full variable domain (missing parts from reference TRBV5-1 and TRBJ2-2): KAGVTQTPRYLIKTRGQQVTLSCSPISGHRSVSWYQQTPGQGLQFLFEYFSETQRNKGNFPGRFSGRQFSNSRSEMNVSTLELGDSALYLCASSLGLRTDTGELFFGEGSRLTVL.

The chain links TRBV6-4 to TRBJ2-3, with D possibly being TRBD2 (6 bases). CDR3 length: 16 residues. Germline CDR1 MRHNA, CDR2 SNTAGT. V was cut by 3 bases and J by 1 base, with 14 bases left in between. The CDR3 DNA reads TGTGCCAGCAGTGATGGGGGGAGCGCGGGCACAGATACGCAGTATTTT. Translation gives CASSDGGSAGTDTQYF.

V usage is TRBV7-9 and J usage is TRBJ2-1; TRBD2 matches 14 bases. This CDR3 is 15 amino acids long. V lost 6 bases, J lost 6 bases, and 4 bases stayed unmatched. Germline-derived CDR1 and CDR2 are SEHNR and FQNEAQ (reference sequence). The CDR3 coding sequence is TGTGCCAGCAGTTCGACTAGCGGGGGGGTCAATGAGCAGTTCTTC. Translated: CASSSTSGGVNEQFF.

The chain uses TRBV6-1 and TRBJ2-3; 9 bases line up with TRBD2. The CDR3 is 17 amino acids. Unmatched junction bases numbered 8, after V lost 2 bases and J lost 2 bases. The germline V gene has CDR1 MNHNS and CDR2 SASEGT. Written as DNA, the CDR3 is TGTGCCAGCAGTGAACAGGTAGCGGGGGCCCACACAGATACGCAGTATTTT. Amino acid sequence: CASSEQVAGAHTDTQYF.

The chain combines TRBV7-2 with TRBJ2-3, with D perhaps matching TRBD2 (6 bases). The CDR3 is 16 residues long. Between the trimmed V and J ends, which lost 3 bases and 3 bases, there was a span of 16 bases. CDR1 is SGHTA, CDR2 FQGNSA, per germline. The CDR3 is CASSFMPWTNTDTQYF. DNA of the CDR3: TGTGCCAGCAGCTTCATGCCGTGGACTAATACAGATACGCAGTATTTT.